This T cell receptor beta chain was obtained from a study of identical twins. Per the germline V gene, CDR1 is LGHDT and CDR2 is YNNKEL (reference sequence). V lost 3 bases to trimming and J lost 8 bases; unmatched junction nucleotides: 4. This CDR3 has 14 residues. TCRdb processed the 5' RACE reads anew with MiXCR; each CDR3 protein has one entry. This table holds approximately 630,000 distinct CDR3 sequences, about 7.6% found once. These data were likewise used in another study, on yellow fever vaccine responses in identical twins.

This TCR was recovered from a woman younger than 30 in good health. This chain joins TRBV3-1 and TRBJ2-1; 10 bases fit TRBD2. Sequenced material: PBMCs. The CDR3 spells CASSHSGRAHEQFF. DNA of the CDR3: TGTGCCAGCAGCCACAGCGGGAGGGCACATGAGCAGTTCTTC.